What follows is one T cell receptor beta chain and its context. This clonotype came up many times. Its binding antigen is unknown. There are no base qualities to consult, and no much larger clone falls within one base. This record belongs to a study of early T cells in non-severe SARS-CoV-2 infection listed by TCRdb under 2021. Background for the entire study: Because TCR sequencing was done on bulk RNA from unsorted whole blood, the alpha and beta chains could not be paired.

Library construction relied on 5' RACE. The sequencer listed for this sample is NextSeq 500. The TCR library protocol attached unique molecular identifiers to individual cDNA molecules to correct for sequencing error and PCR bias. TCR alpha and beta chains were both sequenced, and the abundances of alpha and beta sequences in each sample were closely correlated with each other. From the authors' description of their analysis: Decombinator V4 was used to perform V gene, J gene and CDR3 annotation of TCR sequences. Expanded TCRs were defined as changing significantly between any two time points under a Poisson model with p below 0.0001. Abundances of TCRs were expressed as counts per million after normalisation to the total number of TCRs sequenced in each sample. TRAV1-2 paired with TRAJ12, TRAJ20 or TRAJ33 defined MAIT TCRs, while TRAV10 paired with TRAJ18 defined iNKT TCRs. VDJdb, accessed 1 November 2021, was searched for CMV, EBV and SARS-CoV-2 annotated TCRs, excluding TCRs annotated for multiple antigens. TCRdb ran its own pipeline on the public reads, namely fastp trimming at Q25 and MiXCR clone calling, and kept in-frame beta chains. All rows with the same CDR3 protein become a single entry with the most common DNA and genes. For this entry, the V and J calls and clone size follow TCRdb and not the study's own pipeline. Present in this sample are tens of thousands of distinct CDR3 sequences, approximately 12% of which were seen just once. Of the sample, 4% to 5% is held by the ten largest clones.

The CDR3 runs 16 residues from the cysteine to the phenylalanine. The sequence is cut down to CDR3 DNA, 48 bases in frame from base 1. V is cut back by 1 base and J by 0 bases, with 3 bases in the junction unmatched. In the germline V gene (reference sequence), CDR1 corresponds to DFQATT and CDR2 to SNEGSKA. The research as a whole found: VDJdb matching was skewed toward anti-spike CD8 responses and likely underestimated virus-specific expansions by missing private and CD4 specificities.

A case-control design nested within a healthcare worker cohort in London, UK, was used, with weekly nasopharyngeal swab PCR tests and blood sampling performed. Healthcare workers were recruited during the week of the UK lockdown, between 23 and 31 March 2020, and followed weekly for up to about 16 weeks. The rearranged segments are TRBV20-1 and TRBJ2-6; 7 central bases correspond to TRBD1. Sequenced material: whole blood. This TCR was sampled from an adult who was a healthcare worker with PCR-confirmed SARS-CoV-2 infection or an uninfected control (not recorded which). At the DNA level, the sequence is TGCAGTGCTAGAGGCTCAGGGGGCTCTGGGGCCAACGTCCTGACTTTC. Its product reads: CSARGSGGSGANVLTF.